Listed here are 18 T cell receptor beta chains from one sample, sequenced in a study of T cell changes during pregnancy in multiple sclerosis. Sequencing was performed with immunoSEQ multiplex PCR; in TCRdb, only in-frame clones are kept and a portion is missing. Among about 49,000 clones listed, 85% to 95% were seen once. Sequences were derived from CD8+ T cells from peripheral blood mononuclear cells, sampled before pregnancy. The origin of the receptors is a female donor with multiple sclerosis, enrolled in a pregnancy study.

The CDR3 DNA reads as TGTGCCAGCAGTCTCGCTGGACAGGTGAATCTCTATGGCTACACCTTC. Protein product: CASSLAGQVNLYGYTF. The chain links TRBV28 to TRBJ1-2; TRBD1 aligns across 7 bases. Germline trimming cut 5 bases from V and 4 bases from J; bases unmatched to any gene: 13. This CDR3 has 16 residues. Germline V gives CDR1 MDHEN, CDR2 SYDVKM.

The rearrangement uses TRBV6-6 and TRBJ2-7; 9 bases agree with TRBD1. Germline CDR1 MNHNY, CDR2 SVGAGI (reference sequence). The CDR3 totals 15 residues. V was clipped by 4 bases and J by 3 bases; unmatched bases: 7. CDR3 sequence: CASSFPGQGIYEQYF. The CDR3 DNA reads as TGTGCCAGCAGTTTCCCGGGACAGGGCATCTACGAGCAGTACTTC.

Only one count was recorded for this clone. V usage is TRBV5-1 and J usage is TRBJ2-1; 7 positions agree with TRBD2. This CDR3 contains 15 residues. Germline assignment: CDR1 SGHRS and CDR2 YFSETQ. The trim removed 3 bases at V and 0 bases at J, leaving 3 bases unmatched. The CDR3 here is CASSSSGGSYNEQFF. The CDR3 coding sequence is TGCGCCAGCAGCTCGTCGGGGGGCTCCTACAATGAGCAGTTCTTC.

The V and J genes are TRBV4-3 and TRBJ2-5; 10 bases map to TRBD2. The V gene's germline CDR1 is LGHNA and CDR2 YSLEER. This CDR3 has 17 residues. V gave up 0 bases and J gave up 4 bases; unmatched junction bases: 8. This CDR3 is CASSQEGGTSVTETQYF. The CDR3 DNA is TGCGCCAGCAGCCAAGAAGGCGGGACTAGCGTAACAGAGACCCAGTACTTC.

This rearrangement joins TRBV4-1 to TRBJ2-7; 8 bases line up with TRBD2. The germline V gene has CDR1 MGHRA and CDR2 YSYEKL. Trimming removed 0 bases from V and 1 base from J; junction bases left unmatched: 5. The CDR3 is 16 residues long. The CDR3, as DNA: TGCGCCAGCAGCCAAGAAAGCGGGAGACCTTCCTACGAGCAGTACTTC. Translation: CASSQESGRPSYEQYF.

The J gene is TRBJ1-1, the V gene TRBV11-2; D is possibly TRBD1 (5 bases). CDR3 size: 14 residues. Trimming removed 5 bases from V and 1 base from J, with 11 bases in between. CDR1 is SGHAT and CDR2 is FQNNGV in the germline V gene. The CDR3 DNA follows: TGTGCCAGCAGCCTACCGACAGCGAACACTGAAGCTTTCTTT. Translated: CASSLPTANTEAFF.

The chain joins TRBV13 to TRBJ2-5; 9 bases align to TRBD1. Trimming removed 1 base from V and 1 base from J; junction bases left unmatched: 1. CDR1 PRHDT and CDR2 FYEKMQ come from the germline V gene (reference sequence). The CDR3 extends over 15 amino acids. This CDR3 reads CASSLDRGLQETQYF. CDR3 bases: TGTGCCAGCAGCTTAGACAGGGGGCTCCAAGAGACCCAGTACTTC.

The J gene is TRBJ2-7, the V gene TRBV10-1, with 12 bases matching TRBD1. The CDR3 loop spans 18 amino acids. Germline CDR1 WNHNN, CDR2 SYGVQD (reference sequence). J lost 3 bases, V lost 7 bases, and 16 bases had no gene match. The DNA of the CDR3 is TGCGCCAGCACGCCGGGACAGGGGGCCTATGTCCGCTACTACGAGCAGTACTTC. The encoded protein is CASTPGQGAYVRYYEQYF.

The sample holds one count of this clone. A much larger clone differs from this one at a single base, so this may be a read error. V gene TRBV27 combines with J gene TRBJ1-1; TRBD1 is a possible D gene (6 bases). The CDR3 is 13 residues long. Trimming stripped 5 bases from V and 1 base from J, with 8 bases between. The V gene's germline CDR1 is MNHEY and CDR2 SMNVEV (reference sequence). As DNA, the CDR3 is TGTGCCAGCAGTGGACAGAGGAACACTGAAGCTTTCTTT. Translated, it gives CASSGQRNTEAFF.

This chain links TRBV27 with TRBJ1-2; maybe TRBD1 (5 bases). With 8 bases removed from V and 2 bases from J, the gap between germline ends came to 18 bases. The CDR3 sequence is 15 residues long. Germline-derived CDR1 and CDR2 are MNHEY and SMNVEV (reference sequence). In nucleotides, the CDR3 is TGTGCCAGCTGGGACCTCCAGGACTACAACTATGGCTACACCTTC. Protein sequence: CASWDLQDYNYGYTF.

The rearrangement links TRBV5-3 to TRBJ1-4; 8 bases match TRBD1. TRBV5-3 is designated an ORF whose function remains uncertain. The CDR3 runs 16 residues. V shed 1 base and J 6 bases; nucleotides not matched to a gene: 8. CDR3: CARSLRVDRDYEKLFF. The CDR3 nucleotides read TGTGCCAGAAGCTTGAGAGTGGACAGGGACTATGAAAAACTGTTTTTT.

This rearrangement joins TRBV2 to TRBJ2-3, with 8 bases aligning to TRBD2. Germline trimming cut 1 base from V and 0 bases from J; bases unmatched to any gene: 3. This CDR3 has 16 amino acids. In germline, CDR1 is SNHLY, CDR2 FYNNEI. The DNA of the CDR3 is TGTGCCAGCAGTGAAGGAGCGGGAGTTAGCACAGATACGCAGTATTTT. Translated, it gives CASSEGAGVSTDTQYF.

This chain joins TRBV7-2 and TRBJ2-1; 11 bases match TRBD2. The CDR3 consists of 15 residues. J gave up 7 bases and V 5 bases, and 7 bases lay outside the gene matches. Looked up from germline, CDR1 is SGHTA and CDR2 is FQGNSA. CDR3 nucleotides: TGTGCCAGCAGCCCCCTAGCGGGAGGTGTGAATGAGCAGTTCTTC. Protein sequence: CASSPLAGGVNEQFF.

The V gene is TRBV7-8, the J gene TRBJ2-3; D gene uncertain. V was trimmed by 5 bases and J by 6 bases, leaving 12 bases between them. This CDR3 spans 13 amino acids. The germline CDR1 and CDR2 sequences are SGHVS and FQNEAQ. In DNA form, the CDR3 reads TGTGCCAGCAGCCTAATTCCGGAGGATACGCAGTATTTT. It encodes CASSLIPEDTQYF.

J is TRBJ2-3 and V is TRBV9; tentatively, D is TRBD2 (5 bases). The V gene's germline CDR1 is SGDLS and CDR2 YYNGEE. Deletions cut 0 bases from V and 1 base from J, with 9 bases between. The CDR3 loop spans 15 amino acids. CDR3 residues: CASSVERGGTDTQYF. CDR3 sequence (DNA): TGTGCCAGCAGCGTAGAACGGGGTGGCACAGATACGCAGTATTTT. Filled out from reference TRBV9 and TRBJ2-3, the complete variable domain reads DSGVTQTPKHLITATGQRVTLRCSPRSGDLSVYWYQQSLDQGLQFLIQYYNGEERAKGNILERFSAQQFPDLHSELNLSSLELGDSALYFCASSVERGGTDTQYFGPGTRLTVL.

This clone is classed as medium-sized (0.01 to 0.1%). V and J are TRBV4-2 and TRBJ2-1, with 9 bases that match TRBD2. Germline V gene lookup returns CDR1 LGHNA and CDR2 YNFKEQ. The V gene end was trimmed by 0 bases and the J gene end by 0 bases; junction bases not matched to a gene: 3. The CDR3 is 17 amino acids. CDR3: CASSQDFSGSSYNEQFF. The CDR3 bases are TGTGCCAGCAGCCAAGATTTTAGCGGGAGCTCCTACAATGAGCAGTTCTTC.

The chain carries TRBV5-5 and TRBJ2-4, with TRBD1 as a possible D gene (6 bases). This CDR3 region has 16 residues. Germline V gives CDR1 SGHKS, CDR2 YYEKEE (reference sequence). Trimming left V 1 base short and J 1 base short, with 12 bases between. The CDR3 DNA reads TGTGCCAGCAGCTTGAGGGGGTTCGAGGCCAAAAACATTCAGTACTTC. Its translation is CASSLRGFEAKNIQYF.

The chain uses TRBV19 and TRBJ1-1; tentative D call: TRBD1 (5 bases). The CDR3 extends over 14 amino acids. Germline-derived CDR1 and CDR2 are LNHDA and SQIVND (reference sequence). Trimming cost V 7 bases and J 2 bases, with 14 bases left between them. The chain's CDR3 is CASNQGLGNTEAFF. Here the CDR3 DNA reads TGTGCCAGTAACCAGGGATTAGGCAACACTGAAGCTTTCTTT.